The 29 T cell receptor beta chains given below trace back to one sample, sequenced in a study of CD8 T cells in ankylosing spondylitis. Study results and limitations: The study identified a TCR beta motif of several highly homologous variants that appeared characteristic of ankylosing spondylitis blood.

Their antigens remain unidentified. TCRdb ran MiXCR on the 5' RACE reads and lists one entry per CDR3 protein. The sample yields 670,000 or so distinct CDR3 sequences, roughly 19% seen once. Sequencing was carried out using blood, either unsorted or a sorted T cell fraction (not recorded which). These receptors all stem from a male donor with ankylosing spondylitis.

The chain is built from TRBV6-1 and TRBJ2-7; 8 positions match TRBD2. The V segment lost 3 bases and the J segment 5 bases; nucleotides outside the gene matches: 9. The CDR3 has 15 amino acids. Germline CDR1 MNHNS, CDR2 SASEGT. In nucleotides, the CDR3 is TGTGCCAGCAGTGATGGCTGGCGGGGGGTGAACGAGCAGTACTTC. This translates into CASSDGWRGVNEQYF.

This clonotype was found a few times. The chain couples TRBV7-9 to TRBJ1-2; D gene ambiguous. The CDR3 contains 13 residues. Germline CDR1 is SEHNR and CDR2 is FQNEAQ (reference sequence). V dropped 2 bases and J dropped 8 bases, with 12 bases sitting between them. The CDR3 DNA follows: TGTGCCAGCAGCTTACATGAAGAATCCGGCTACACCTTC. Protein product: CASSLHEESGYTF.

This clonotype was counted only a few times. The CDR3 region is CASSLVSAGWDSPSGANVLTF. The CDR3 nucleotides are TGTGCCAGCAGCTTAGTTTCGGCGGGTTGGGACAGTCCCTCTGGGGCCAACGTCCTGACTTTC. The chain uses TRBV11-1 and TRBJ2-6; 7 bases align to TRBD1. The germline V gene has CDR1 SGHAT and CDR2 FQDESV (reference sequence). The V and J ends lost 1 base and 0 bases, in that order; junction bases with no gene match: 15. This CDR3 comprises 21 residues.

The CDR3 sequence is CASSVGVDNEKLFF. For the CDR3, the DNA is TGTGCCAGCAGTGTTGGGGTGGATAATGAAAAACTGTTTTTT. This chain connects TRBV2 to TRBJ1-4; no clear D. CDR1 is SNHLY, CDR2 FYNNEI, per germline. V was shortened by 4 bases and J by 4 bases, with 10 bases between the two germline ends. This CDR3 spans 14 amino acids.

The rearrangement joins TRBV5-1 to TRBJ2-7, with 9 bases that match TRBD1. This CDR3 has 14 residues. CDR1 is SGHRS and CDR2 is YFSETQ in the germline V gene. The V and J ends lost 2 bases and 6 bases, in that order; junction bases with no gene match: 6. The CDR3, as DNA: TGCGCCAGCAGCTTTTGGACAGGGGAACGCGAGCAGTACTTC. Its protein product is CASSFWTGEREQYF.

This clonotype was seen more than once but under ten times. This chain uses TRBV9 with TRBJ1-4; weak D call: TRBD1 (6 bases). The CDR3 extends over 17 amino acids. V shed 0 bases and J shed 3 bases, with 15 bases lying between them. Germline V gene lookup returns CDR1 SGDLS and CDR2 YYNGEE. CDR3 residues: CASSVAGGRFPNEKLFF. In DNA form, the CDR3 reads TGTGCCAGCAGCGTAGCTGGGGGGCGCTTTCCTAATGAAAAACTGTTTTTT. Filled out from reference TRBV9 and TRBJ1-4, the complete variable domain reads DSGVTQTPKHLITATGQRVTLRCSPRSGDLSVYWYQQSLDQGLQFLIQYYNGEERAKGNILERFSAQQFPDLHSELNLSSLELGDSALYFCASSVAGGRFPNEKLFFGSGTQLSVL.

The V gene is TRBV27, the J gene TRBJ2-2, with a tentative D call TRBD2 (7 bases). The CDR3 length is 19 residues. The V end was cut by 6 bases, the J end by 1 base, with 24 bases between. Germline V gene data show CDR1 as MNHEY and CDR2 as SMNVEV (reference sequence). CDR3 protein: CASSPKGGAHYLNTGELFF. The CDR3 DNA reads as TGTGCCAGCAGCCCCAAGGGGGGGGCCCACTACCTGAACACCGGGGAGCTGTTTTTT.

CDR3 coding DNA: TGCAGCGTCCTGGACGGGACAGATACGCAGTATTTT. Protein sequence: CSVLDGTDTQYF. The chain combines TRBV29-1 with TRBJ2-3, with D unresolved. Germline V gene data show CDR1 as SQVTM and CDR2 as ANQGSEA. Trimming left V 6 bases short and J 3 bases short, with 10 bases between. The CDR3 has 12 residues.

V and J are TRBV28 and TRBJ1-6, with TRBD1 matching over 7 bases. The germline CDR1 and CDR2 sequences are MDHEN and SYDVKM. J was trimmed by 14 bases and V by 5 bases; bases with no gene match: 12. This CDR3 spans 14 amino acids. CDR3 region: CASSERQGRITLHF. CDR3 coding DNA: TGTGCCAGCAGTGAGCGACAGGGACGCATAACCCTCCACTTT.

The rearrangement uses TRBV3-1 and TRBJ1-2; a weak D match, TRBD1 (6 bases). Trimming removed 4 bases from V and 1 base from J, with 13 bases in between. The CDR3 covers 15 residues. The germline gives CDR1 LGHDT, CDR2 YNNKEL (reference sequence). The DNA for the CDR3 is TGTGCCAGCAGCCTCGATAGGGGACATAACTATGGCTACACCTTC. Translated: CASSLDRGHNYGYTF.

This clonotype was observed at least ten times. This rearrangement joins TRBV29-1 to TRBJ1-1; D unclear. Trimming shortened V by 2 bases and J by 1 base, and 5 bases separated the two germline ends. Germline V gene sequence: CDR1 SQVTM, CDR2 ANQGSEA. The CDR3 loop spans 12 amino acids. In nucleotides, the CDR3 is TGCAGCGTTGAAATACAGAACACTGAAGCTTTCTTT. Its translation is CSVEIQNTEAFF.

This clonotype was seen a few times. The V and J genes are TRBV13 and TRBJ2-7; 9 positions match TRBD1. V lost 1 base and J lost 7; bases outside the gene matches: 11. The germline V gene encodes CDR1 PRHDT and CDR2 FYEKMQ (reference sequence). The CDR3 spans 16 residues. CDR3 amino acids: CASSLDRTGDIGEQYF. CDR3 DNA sequence: TGTGCCAGCAGCTTAGACCGGACAGGGGATATCGGGGAGCAGTACTTC.

This CDR3 is CASSPMQANTGELFF. The CDR3, as DNA: TGCGCCAGCAGCCCGATGCAAGCGAACACCGGGGAGCTGTTTTTT. The V gene is TRBV5-1, the J gene TRBJ2-2, with unresolved D. Germline CDR1 SGHRS, CDR2 YFSETQ. The CDR3 is 15 amino acids. Trimming left V 4 bases short and J 0 bases short, with 10 bases between. The variable domain in full, with the rest retrieved from reference TRBV5-1 and TRBJ2-2, is KAGVTQTPRYLIKTRGQQVTLSCSPISGHRSVSWYQQTPGQGLQFLFEYFSETQRNKGNFPGRFSGRQFSNSRSEMNVSTLELGDSALYLCASSPMQANTGELFFGEGSRLTVL.

V is TRBV20-1 and J is TRBJ2-2; either TRBD1 or TRBD2 may supply D (5 bases each). Germline V gene lookup returns CDR1 DFQATT and CDR2 SNEGSKA (reference sequence). The CDR3 contains 15 residues. Deletions cut 0 bases from V and 5 bases from J, with 13 bases between. CDR3 residues: CSARDVGRSTGELFF. For the CDR3, the DNA is TGCAGTGCTAGAGATGTGGGACGCTCAACCGGGGAGCTGTTTTTT.

The chain joins TRBV7-2 to TRBJ2-7; the match to TRBD2 covers 8 bases. Trimming removed 2 bases from V and 1 base from J; junction bases left unmatched: 7. In germline, CDR1 is SGHTA, CDR2 FQGNSA. This CDR3 has 16 residues. CDR3 protein: CASSLKAGGRSYEQYF. In DNA, the CDR3 is TGTGCCAGCAGCTTAAAGGCGGGAGGCCGATCCTACGAGCAGTACTTC.

This chain connects TRBV7-2 to TRBJ2-1; D gene uncertain. Trimming removed 2 bases from V and 9 bases from J, with 11 bases in between. This CDR3 has 13 residues. CDR1 SGHTA and CDR2 FQGNSA come from the germline V gene. The CDR3 bases are TGTGCCAGCAGCTTAAAGGCCTCGGGTGAGCAGTTCTTC. The encoded protein is CASSLKASGEQFF.

This clonotype has more than one count but fewer than ten. This sequence joins TRBV4-1 and TRBJ2-1; 7 positions match TRBD2. Per the germline V gene, CDR1 is MGHRA and CDR2 is YSYEKL. V was clipped by 1 base and J by 2 bases; unmatched bases: 5. The CDR3 length is 16 residues. The CDR3 is CASSQARAGTYNEQFF. For the CDR3, the DNA is TGCGCCAGCAGCCAAGCGAGAGCGGGGACCTACAATGAGCAGTTCTTC.

In its sample, this clonotype was seen a few times. This chain links TRBV3-1 with TRBJ2-7; TRBD2 is a possible D gene (5 bases). In germline, CDR1 is LGHDT, CDR2 YNNKEL (reference sequence). The CDR3 has 16 amino acids. The V and J ends lost 3 bases and 0 bases respectively, with 15 bases between them. CDR3 DNA: TGTGCCAGCAGCCATATCGAGGGTGTACCCTCCTACGAGCAGTACTTC. It specifies CASSHIEGVPSYEQYF.

This clonotype was recorded a few times. The chain joins TRBV12-3 or TRBV12-4 to TRBJ1-1, with a weak D call TRBD1 (5 bases). CDR3 length equals 18 residues. The V end lost 4 bases, the J end lost 0 bases, and 21 bases lay between the germline ends. CDR3 nucleotides: TGTGCCAGCAGTTACCAAAAGGGACTTCGAGGTATGAACACTGAAGCTTTCTTT. Translating it yields CASSYQKGLRGMNTEAFF.

This clonotype has only a few counts. The chain combines TRBV13 with TRBJ2-7; D uncertain. Germline CDR1 is PRHDT and CDR2 is FYEKMQ (reference sequence). This CDR3 contains 14 residues. The germline V and J ends were trimmed by 5 bases and 2 bases, with 13 bases remaining between them. The CDR3 is CASSPHRSAYEQYF. As DNA, the CDR3 is TGTGCCAGCAGCCCACACAGATCCGCCTACGAGCAGTACTTC.

The rearrangement links TRBV7-8 to TRBJ1-4; possible D gene TRBD1, 5 bases. The CDR3 consists of 17 residues. Trimming removed 5 bases at V and 0 bases at J, with 16 bases between. Germline CDR1 is SGHVS and CDR2 is FQNEAQ. This chain's CDR3 is CASSPWSGGATNEKLFF. The CDR3 DNA reads TGTGCCAGCAGCCCCTGGTCGGGAGGGGCAACTAATGAAAAACTGTTTTTT.

In DNA, the CDR3 is TGTGCCAGCAGCTTGATTGCGGATCGTGGGTCCTTTGGGGCCAACGTCCTGACTTTC. Residues: CASSLIADRGSFGANVLTF. The chain is built from TRBV5-6 and TRBJ2-6; D gene uncertain. CDR3 length equals 19 residues. CDR1 is SGHDT, CDR2 YYEEEE, per germline. Trimming left V 1 base short and J 3 bases short, with 20 bases between. The complete variable domain, with remaining parts taken from reference TRBV5-6 and TRBJ2-6, reads DAGVTQSPTHLIKTRGQQVTLRCSPKSGHDTVSWYQQALGQGPQFIFQYYEEEERQRGNFPDRFSGHQFPNYSSELNVNALLLGDSALYLCASSLIADRGSFGANVLTFGAGSRLTVL.

The chain has TRBV7-9 and TRBJ2-1; 7 bases line up with TRBD2. V was pared by 5 bases and J by 8 bases, with 6 bases of the junction left unmatched. CDR1 and CDR2 (germline): SEHNR, FQNEAQ (reference sequence). This CDR3 has 13 residues. The DNA of the CDR3 is TGTGCCAGCAGCACCGGGACTACCGATGAGCAGTTCTTC. Protein sequence: CASSTGTTDEQFF. The variable domain in full, completed from reference TRBV7-9 and TRBJ2-1, reads DTGVSQNPRHKITKRGQNVTFRCDPISEHNRLYWYRQTLGQGPEFLTYFQNEAQLEKSRLLSDRFSAERPKGSFSTLEIQRTEQGDSAMYLCASSTGTTDEQFFGPGTRLTVL.

This clonotype was seen a handful of times. The chain combines TRBV20-1 with TRBJ1-5; 9 bases fit TRBD1. Germline CDR1 is DFQATT and CDR2 is SNEGSKA (reference sequence). This CDR3 comprises 15 residues. The V segment lost 0 bases and the J segment 7 bases; nucleotides outside the gene matches: 7. CDR3 nucleotides: TGCAGTGCTAGAGATGAAGGGACAGGGAGCCAGCCCCAGCATTTT. Its translation: CSARDEGTGSQPQHF.

This chain joins TRBV5-1 and TRBJ2-1, with 7 bases that match TRBD2. This CDR3 has 14 amino acids. J was trimmed by 12 bases and V by 0 bases; bases with no gene match: 9. Germline CDR1 is SGHRS and CDR2 is YFSETQ. The CDR3 nucleotides read TGCGCCAGCAGCTTGGGATGGGCGGGAGTGGTGCAGTTCTTC. Protein product: CASSLGWAGVVQFF.

Ten or more counts support this clonotype. The chain is built from TRBV24-1 and TRBJ2-1, with 12 bases fitting TRBD1. V shed 7 bases and J 7 bases; nucleotides not matched to a gene: 4. CDR1 and CDR2 from the germline V gene are KGHDR and SFDVKD. The CDR3 is made up of 14 amino acids. CDR3 coding DNA: TGTGCCACCAGCGGGACAGGGGGCATGAATGAGCAGTTCTTC. Its translation is CATSGTGGMNEQFF.

The V and J genes are TRBV15 and TRBJ2-1; D possibly corresponds to TRBD1 (6 bases). Germline CDR1 and CDR2: LNHNV and YYDKDF (reference sequence). Trimming took off 5 bases at V and 10 bases at J, with 12 bases between the two ends. The CDR3 consists of 12 residues. CDR3 sequence: CATSPPGQEQFF. DNA of the CDR3: TGTGCCACCAGCCCACCAGGACAGGAGCAGTTCTTC. Full variable domain (remainder filled in from reference TRBV15 and TRBJ2-1): DAMVIQNPRYQVTQFGKPVTLSCSQTLNHNVMYWYQQKSSQAPKLLFHYYDKDFNNEADTPDNFQSRRPNTSFCFLDIRSPGLGDTAMYLCATSPPGQEQFFGPGTRLTVL.

V and J are TRBV4-1 and TRBJ2-1; perhaps TRBD1 as D (7 bases). Trimming removed 2 bases from V and 9 bases from J, with 23 bases in between. The CDR3 runs to 17 residues. Germline assignment: CDR1 MGHRA and CDR2 YSYEKL. Here the CDR3 DNA reads TGCGCCAGCAGCCAACTCGGGGCCGCAGGGGGGTATGGTGAGCAGTTCTTC. The encoded protein is CASSQLGAAGGYGEQFF.

This clonotype was recorded a few times. The J gene is TRBJ2-3, the V gene TRBV7-2; unclear D gene. The CDR3 has 9 residues. Germline V gene lookup returns CDR1 SGHTA and CDR2 FQGNSA. Trimming cost V 5 bases and J 9 bases, with 3 bases left between them. The chain's CDR3 is CASSTTQYF. CDR3 nucleotides: TGTGCCAGCAGCACCACGCAGTATTTT.